This T cell receptor beta chain originates from a study of T cells in Graves' hyperthyroidism and ophthalmopathy. This clonotype was seen ten or more times. Its antigen is undetermined. Regarding the study as a whole: Before onset, ophthalmopathy was predicted by the model a median around 6 months earlier.

TCR beta CDR3 regions were amplified from RNA transcripts. First-round RT-PCR of the TCR CDR3 relied on the HTBI primer set. Each CDR3 protein is one row after TCRdb ran MiXCR on the multiplex PCR reads. The sample has roughly 560,000 distinct CDR3 sequences; around 15% are singletons. Material for sequencing was blood. The receptor was isolated from a woman in her thirties or forties with Graves' ophthalmopathy.

The CDR3 loop reads CASSPRGTVDQPQHF. The CDR3 region has the DNA TGTGCCAGCAGCCCCCGTGGGACAGTTGATCAGCCCCAGCATTTT. This chain links TRBV3-1 with TRBJ1-5; 7 bases align to TRBD1. This CDR3 is built from 15 residues. V lost 4 bases to trimming and J lost 5 bases; unmatched junction nucleotides: 8. Looked up from germline, CDR1 is LGHDT and CDR2 is YNNKEL (reference sequence).